This TCR beta chain was documented in a study of blood T cells in healthy people across ages. Study results and limitations: Higher diversity, along with more naive CD4+ cells, distinguished long-lived donors from aged donors. Estimates of diversity drawn from one million T cells were considered underestimates.

The use of a sample-barcoded 5' primer and a J-beta primer mix characterized a second PCR of about 7 to 12 cycles. Template switching added a 12-random-nucleotide identifier to every cDNA molecule. In TCRdb, the 5' RACE reads were re-called with MiXCR into one record per CDR3 protein. The sample has about 1.5 million distinct CDR3 sequences, less than 45% seen once. A note on this clonotype: What it recognizes is unknown.

CDR1 and CDR2 from the germline V gene are LGHNA and YSLEER. Trimming took off 0 bases at V and 13 bases at J, with 19 bases between the two ends. The CDR3 runs 15 residues. This TCR was sampled from a woman younger than 35 in good health. The sequencing sample was made of blood. This chain links TRBV4-3 with TRBJ2-1; tentatively, D is TRBD2 (7 bases). For the CDR3, the DNA is TGCGCCAGCAGCCAAGATCCGCAGGGGAGGGAGACCCAGTTCTTC. The encoded protein is CASSQDPQGRETQFF.